This T cell receptor (beta chain) was captured in a study of blood T cells in healthy people across ages. General study points: PBMC samples, being unsorted, prevented any conclusive comparison of naive and antigen-experienced cells.

This clonotype has just a few counts. Its target is not known. In germline, CDR1 is LGHNT, CDR2 FRNRAP. The V end lost 3 bases, the J end lost 5 bases, and 7 bases lay between the germline ends. The CDR3 spans 12 residues. A second PCR of 7 to 11 cycles used a sample-barcoded 5' primer and a J-beta primer mix. From the 5' RACE reads, TCRdb called clonotypes with MiXCR, one entry per CDR3 protein. Of around 1,000,000 distinct CDR3 sequences in the sample, about 23% were seen once. Another study also made use of these data, one on T cells of mothers and their children. That report notes: Mothers yielded over 8.5 million CDR3 reads, children about 3 million each.

This sequence joins TRBV12-5 and TRBJ1-1; D is uncertain. Sample: blood. This sequence originates from a girl aged 2-10 years in good health. CDR3 residues: CASGFRGTEAFF. The CDR3 bases are TGTGCTAGTGGTTTCCGGGGTACTGAAGCTTTCTTT.